The clone carrying this T cell receptor beta chain appeared a single time. Its target is unknown. The repertoire was sequenced with immunoSEQ multiplex PCR; TCRdb's copy has only in-frame clones and lacks some. The repertoire consists of tens of thousands of clones, with approximately 88% occurring once and the leading ten covering roughly 14%. As to time point: pretreatment peripheral blood. The V segment lost 0 bases and the J segment 7 bases; nucleotides outside the gene matches: 3. Germline loops: CDR1 SGHDT, CDR2 YYEEEE. The CDR3 covers 13 residues. These data are taken from a study of PD-L1 blockade in urothelial cancer. For the study at large: Patients began atezolizumab, 1,200 mg intravenously every 3 weeks, in about 2014.

Study conclusions and caveats: Patients with below-median pretreatment blood clonality survived longer.

The chain employs TRBV5-6 and TRBJ1-1, with 7 bases aligning to TRBD1. The receptor was derived from a woman between 55 and 75 years old with urothelial cancer. Sequences were derived from PBMCs, sampled around atezolizumab (anti-PD-L1) treatment. CDR3 DNA: TGTGCCAGCAGCTTGGAGGGGGCCAATGAAGCTTTCTTT. Translation gives CASSLEGANEAFF.